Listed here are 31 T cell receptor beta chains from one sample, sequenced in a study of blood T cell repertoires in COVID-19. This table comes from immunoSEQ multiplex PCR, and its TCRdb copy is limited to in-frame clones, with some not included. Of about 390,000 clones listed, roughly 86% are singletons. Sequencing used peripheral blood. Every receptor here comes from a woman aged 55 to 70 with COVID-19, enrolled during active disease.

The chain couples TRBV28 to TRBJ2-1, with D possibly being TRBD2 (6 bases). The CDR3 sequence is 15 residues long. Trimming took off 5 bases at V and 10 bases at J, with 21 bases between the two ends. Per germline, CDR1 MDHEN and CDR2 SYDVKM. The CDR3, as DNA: TGTGCCAGCAGTCCGCGACAGCCCGGGAGATTGGAGCAGTTCTTC. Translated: CASSPRQPGRLEQFF.

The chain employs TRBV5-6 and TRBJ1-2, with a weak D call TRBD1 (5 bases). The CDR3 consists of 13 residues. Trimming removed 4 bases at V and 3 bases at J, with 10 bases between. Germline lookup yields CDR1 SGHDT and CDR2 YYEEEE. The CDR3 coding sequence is TGTGCCAGCAGCCCAGGGCGGTACTATGGCTACACCTTC. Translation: CASSPGRYYGYTF.

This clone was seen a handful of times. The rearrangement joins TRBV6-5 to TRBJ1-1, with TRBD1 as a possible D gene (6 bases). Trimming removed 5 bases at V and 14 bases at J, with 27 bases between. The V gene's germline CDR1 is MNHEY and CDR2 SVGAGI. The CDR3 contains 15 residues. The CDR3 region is CASSPQGGSASRGFF. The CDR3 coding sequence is TGTGCCAGCAGTCCACAGGGTGGGTCTGCCTCGAGGGGATTCTTT.

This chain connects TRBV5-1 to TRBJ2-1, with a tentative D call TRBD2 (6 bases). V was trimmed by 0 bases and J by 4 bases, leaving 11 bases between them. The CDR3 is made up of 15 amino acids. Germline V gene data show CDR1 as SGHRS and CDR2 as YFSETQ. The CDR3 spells CASSLGGAEYNEQFF. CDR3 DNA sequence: TGCGCCAGCAGCTTGGGCGGGGCGGAATACAATGAGCAGTTCTTC.

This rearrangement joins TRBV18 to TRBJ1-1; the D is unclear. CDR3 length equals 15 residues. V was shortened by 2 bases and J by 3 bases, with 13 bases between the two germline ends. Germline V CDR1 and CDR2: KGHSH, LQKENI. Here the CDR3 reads CASSPTGWEHTEAFF. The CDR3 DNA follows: TGTGCCAGCTCACCAACGGGGTGGGAACACACTGAAGCTTTCTTT.

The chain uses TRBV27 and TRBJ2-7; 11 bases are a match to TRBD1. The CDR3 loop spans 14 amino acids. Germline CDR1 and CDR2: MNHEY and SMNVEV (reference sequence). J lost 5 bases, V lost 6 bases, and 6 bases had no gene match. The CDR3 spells CASRDRGRTHEQYF. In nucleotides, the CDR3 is TGTGCCAGCAGGGACAGGGGGCGTACCCACGAGCAGTACTTC.

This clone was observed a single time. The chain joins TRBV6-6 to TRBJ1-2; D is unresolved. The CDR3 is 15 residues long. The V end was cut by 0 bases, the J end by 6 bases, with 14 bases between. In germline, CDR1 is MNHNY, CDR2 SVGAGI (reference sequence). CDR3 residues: CASSYSALSRDGYTF. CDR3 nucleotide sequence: TGTGCCAGCAGTTACTCGGCGCTAAGTCGGGATGGCTACACCTTC.

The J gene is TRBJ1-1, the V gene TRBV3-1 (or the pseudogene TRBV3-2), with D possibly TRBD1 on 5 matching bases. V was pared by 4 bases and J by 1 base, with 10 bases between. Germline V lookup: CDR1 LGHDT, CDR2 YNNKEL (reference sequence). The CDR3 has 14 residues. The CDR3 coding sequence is TGTGCCAGCAGCCTGGACACCCGGAACACTGAAGCTTTCTTT. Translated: CASSLDTRNTEAFF.

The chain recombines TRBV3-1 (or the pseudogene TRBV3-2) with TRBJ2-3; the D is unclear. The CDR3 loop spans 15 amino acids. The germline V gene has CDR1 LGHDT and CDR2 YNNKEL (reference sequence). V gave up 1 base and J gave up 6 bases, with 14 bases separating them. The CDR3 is CASSQGISSRDTQYF. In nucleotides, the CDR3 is TGTGCCAGCAGCCAAGGCATCAGCTCTAGGGATACGCAGTATTTT.

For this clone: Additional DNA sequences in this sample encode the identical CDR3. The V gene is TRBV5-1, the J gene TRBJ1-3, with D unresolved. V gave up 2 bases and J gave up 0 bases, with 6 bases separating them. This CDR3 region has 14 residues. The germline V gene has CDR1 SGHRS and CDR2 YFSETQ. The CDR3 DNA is TGCGCCAGCAGCTTCGGGAACTCTGGAAACACCATATATTTT. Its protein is CASSFGNSGNTIYF. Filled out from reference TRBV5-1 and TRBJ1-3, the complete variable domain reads KAGVTQTPRYLIKTRGQQVTLSCSPISGHRSVSWYQQTPGQGLQFLFEYFSETQRNKGNFPGRFSGRQFSNSRSEMNVSTLELGDSALYLCASSFGNSGNTIYFGEGSWLTVV.

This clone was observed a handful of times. CDR3 nucleotides: TGTGCCAGCAGCTGGGACAGGGGAAACACCATATATTTT. Amino acid sequence: CASSWDRGNTIYF. The chain combines TRBV7-2 with TRBJ1-3; 8 nucleotides align to TRBD1. CDR1 is SGHTA, CDR2 FQGNSA, per germline. J was trimmed by 4 bases and V by 4 bases; bases with no gene match: 0. The CDR3 length is 13 residues.

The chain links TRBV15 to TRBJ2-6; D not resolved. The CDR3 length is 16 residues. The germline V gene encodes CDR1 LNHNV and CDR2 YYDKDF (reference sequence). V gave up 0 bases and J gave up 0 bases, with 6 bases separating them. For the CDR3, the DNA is TGTGCCACCAGCAGAGATGGAGTCTCTGGGGCCAACGTCCTGACTTTC. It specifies CATSRDGVSGANVLTF.

This chain's CDR3 is CARRNRDRGLPTDTQYF. The CDR3 bases are TGTGCCAGGCGGAACCGGGACAGGGGGCTCCCCACAGATACGCAGTATTTT. The chain couples TRBV24-1 to TRBJ2-3, with 12 bases that match TRBD1. CDR1 is KGHDR and CDR2 is SFDVKD in the germline V gene. The junction had 13 bases not matched to a gene; V was cut back by 11 bases and J by 2 bases. The CDR3 extends over 17 amino acids.

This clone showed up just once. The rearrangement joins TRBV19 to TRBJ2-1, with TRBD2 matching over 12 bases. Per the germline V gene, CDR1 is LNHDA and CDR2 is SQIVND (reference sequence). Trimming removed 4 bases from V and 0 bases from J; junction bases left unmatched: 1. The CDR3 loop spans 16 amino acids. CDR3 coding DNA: TGTGCCAGTAGTACACTAGCGGGGGGCTCCTACAATGAGCAGTTCTTC. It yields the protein CASSTLAGGSYNEQFF.

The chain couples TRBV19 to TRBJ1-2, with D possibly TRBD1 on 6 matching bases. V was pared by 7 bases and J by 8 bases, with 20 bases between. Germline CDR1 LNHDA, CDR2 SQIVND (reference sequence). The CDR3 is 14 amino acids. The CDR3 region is CASTIDRNPQGYTF. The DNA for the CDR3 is TGTGCCAGTACCATAGACAGGAATCCACAGGGCTACACCTTC.

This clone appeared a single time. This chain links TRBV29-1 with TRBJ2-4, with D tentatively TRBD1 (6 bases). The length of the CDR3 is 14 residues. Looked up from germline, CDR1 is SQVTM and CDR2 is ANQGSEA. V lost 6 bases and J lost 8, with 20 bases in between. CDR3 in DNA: TGCAGCGTGCTGGGGGCCGGAAAGGCTGACATTCAGTACTTC. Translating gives CSVLGAGKADIQYF.

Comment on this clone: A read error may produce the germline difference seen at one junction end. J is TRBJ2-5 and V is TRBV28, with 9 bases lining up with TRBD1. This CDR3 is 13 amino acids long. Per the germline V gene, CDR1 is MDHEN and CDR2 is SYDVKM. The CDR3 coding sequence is TGTGCCAGCAGTCACAGGGGGCAAGCGACCCAGTACTTC. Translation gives CASSHRGQATQYF.

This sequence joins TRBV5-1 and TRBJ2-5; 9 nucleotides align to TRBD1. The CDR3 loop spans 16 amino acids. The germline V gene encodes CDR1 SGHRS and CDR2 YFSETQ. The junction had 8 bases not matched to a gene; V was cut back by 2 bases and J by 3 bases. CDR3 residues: CASSFPLGTGKETQYF. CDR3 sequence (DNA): TGCGCCAGCAGCTTCCCTCTTGGGACAGGGAAAGAGACCCAGTACTTC. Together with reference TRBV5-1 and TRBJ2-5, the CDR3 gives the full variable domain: KAGVTQTPRYLIKTRGQQVTLSCSPISGHRSVSWYQQTPGQGLQFLFEYFSETQRNKGNFPGRFSGRQFSNSRSEMNVSTLELGDSALYLCASSFPLGTGKETQYFGPGTRLLVL.

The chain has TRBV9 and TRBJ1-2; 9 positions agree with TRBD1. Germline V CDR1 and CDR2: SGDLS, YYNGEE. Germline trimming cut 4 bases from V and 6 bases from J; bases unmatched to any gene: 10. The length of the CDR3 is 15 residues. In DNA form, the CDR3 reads TGTGCCAGCAGCCCCTCCGTGGGACAGGGAAATGGCTACACCTTC. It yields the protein CASSPSVGQGNGYTF.

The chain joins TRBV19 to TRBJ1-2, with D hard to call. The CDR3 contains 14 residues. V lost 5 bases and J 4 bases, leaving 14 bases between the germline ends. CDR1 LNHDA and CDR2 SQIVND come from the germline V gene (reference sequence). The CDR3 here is CASSAPRESYGYTF. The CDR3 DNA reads TGTGCCAGTAGTGCACCCCGGGAAAGCTATGGCTACACCTTC.

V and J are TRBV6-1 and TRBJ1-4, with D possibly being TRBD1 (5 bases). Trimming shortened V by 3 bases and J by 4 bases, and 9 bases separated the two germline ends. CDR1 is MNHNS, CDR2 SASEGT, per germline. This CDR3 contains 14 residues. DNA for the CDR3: TGTGCCAGCAGTGAGCCGGGGGTTAATGAAAAACTGTTTTTT. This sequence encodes CASSEPGVNEKLFF.

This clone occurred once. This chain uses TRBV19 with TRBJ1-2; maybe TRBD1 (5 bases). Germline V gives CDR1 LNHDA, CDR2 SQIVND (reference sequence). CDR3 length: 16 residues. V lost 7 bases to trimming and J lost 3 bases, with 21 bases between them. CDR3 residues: CASTSWEGRGDYGYTF. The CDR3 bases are TGTGCCAGTACCTCTTGGGAGGGGCGCGGGGACTATGGCTACACCTTC.

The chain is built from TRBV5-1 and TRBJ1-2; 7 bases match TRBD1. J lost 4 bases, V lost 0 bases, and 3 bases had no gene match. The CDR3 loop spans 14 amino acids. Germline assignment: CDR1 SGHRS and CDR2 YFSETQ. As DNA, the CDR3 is TGCGCCAGCAGCTTGGAGGGACAGATCTATGGCTACACCTTC. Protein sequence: CASSLEGQIYGYTF.

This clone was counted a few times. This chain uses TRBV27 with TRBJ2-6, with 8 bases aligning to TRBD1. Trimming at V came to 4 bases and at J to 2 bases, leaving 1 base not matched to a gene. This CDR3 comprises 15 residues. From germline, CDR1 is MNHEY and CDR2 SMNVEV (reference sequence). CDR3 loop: CASSSRGPGANVLTF. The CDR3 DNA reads TGTGCCAGCAGTTCCAGGGGGCCTGGGGCCAACGTCCTGACTTTC.

CDR3 amino acids: CATTRLLRQGAMLEDNEQFF. DNA for the CDR3: TGTGCCACCACTCGACTCCTACGACAGGGGGCCATGTTGGAGGACAATGAGCAGTTCTTC. The chain joins TRBV19 to TRBJ2-1; TRBD1 matches 10 bases. The CDR3 sequence is 20 residues long. Germline values: CDR1 LNHDA, CDR2 SQIVND (reference sequence). After removal of 10 bases from V and 5 bases from J, the junction contained 26 bases not matched to a gene.

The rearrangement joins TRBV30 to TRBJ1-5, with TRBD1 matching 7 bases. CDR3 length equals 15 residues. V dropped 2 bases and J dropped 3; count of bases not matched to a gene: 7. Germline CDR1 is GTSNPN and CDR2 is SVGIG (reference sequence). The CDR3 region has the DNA TGTGCCTGGAGTTACCCGGACAGGCCCAATCAGCCCCAGCATTTT. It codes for CAWSYPDRPNQPQHF. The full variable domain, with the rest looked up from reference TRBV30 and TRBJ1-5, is SQTIHQWPATLVQPVGSPLSLECTVEGTSNPNLYWYRQAAGRGLQLLFYSVGIGQISSEVPQNLSASRPQDRQFILSSKKLLLSDSGFYLCAWSYPDRPNQPQHFGDGTRLSIL.

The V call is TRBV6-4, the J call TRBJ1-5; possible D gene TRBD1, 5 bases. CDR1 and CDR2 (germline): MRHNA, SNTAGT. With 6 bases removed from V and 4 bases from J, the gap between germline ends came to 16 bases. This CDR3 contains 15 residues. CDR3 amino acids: CASSQTGGVNQPQHF. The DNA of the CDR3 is TGTGCCAGCAGCCAAACAGGAGGGGTTAATCAGCCCCAGCATTTT.

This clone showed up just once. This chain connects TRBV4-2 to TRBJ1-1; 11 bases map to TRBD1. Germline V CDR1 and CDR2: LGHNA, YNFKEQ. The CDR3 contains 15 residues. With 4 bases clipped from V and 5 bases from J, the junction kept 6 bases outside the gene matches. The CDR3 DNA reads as TGTGCCAGCAGCCGACCGGGACAGGGGGGAACTGAAGCTTTCTTT. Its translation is CASSRPGQGGTEAFF.

In DNA, the CDR3 is TGTGCCAGCAGTTTCAGGGGTTTTCGGGATCGGAGCTCTGGAAACACCATATATTTT. Amino acids: CASSFRGFRDRSSGNTIYF. This sequence joins TRBV7-9 and TRBJ1-3, with D perhaps matching TRBD1 (6 bases). CDR3 size: 19 residues. V was trimmed by 6 bases and J by 0 bases, leaving 24 bases between them. Germline V gives CDR1 SEHNR, CDR2 FQNEAQ (reference sequence).

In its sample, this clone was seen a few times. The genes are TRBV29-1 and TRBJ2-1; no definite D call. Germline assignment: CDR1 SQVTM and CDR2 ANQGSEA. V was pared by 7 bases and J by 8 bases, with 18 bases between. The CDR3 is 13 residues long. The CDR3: CSADEPIQHEQFF. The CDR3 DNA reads TGCAGCGCAGACGAGCCCATACAGCATGAGCAGTTCTTC.

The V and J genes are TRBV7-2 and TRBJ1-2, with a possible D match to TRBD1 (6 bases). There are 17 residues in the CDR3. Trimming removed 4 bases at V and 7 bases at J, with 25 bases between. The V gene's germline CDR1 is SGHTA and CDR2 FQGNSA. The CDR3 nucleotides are TGTGCCAGCAGCTCGACCGGACAACAGGGTGTCTTCTCTGGCTACACCTTC. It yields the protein CASSSTGQQGVFSGYTF.